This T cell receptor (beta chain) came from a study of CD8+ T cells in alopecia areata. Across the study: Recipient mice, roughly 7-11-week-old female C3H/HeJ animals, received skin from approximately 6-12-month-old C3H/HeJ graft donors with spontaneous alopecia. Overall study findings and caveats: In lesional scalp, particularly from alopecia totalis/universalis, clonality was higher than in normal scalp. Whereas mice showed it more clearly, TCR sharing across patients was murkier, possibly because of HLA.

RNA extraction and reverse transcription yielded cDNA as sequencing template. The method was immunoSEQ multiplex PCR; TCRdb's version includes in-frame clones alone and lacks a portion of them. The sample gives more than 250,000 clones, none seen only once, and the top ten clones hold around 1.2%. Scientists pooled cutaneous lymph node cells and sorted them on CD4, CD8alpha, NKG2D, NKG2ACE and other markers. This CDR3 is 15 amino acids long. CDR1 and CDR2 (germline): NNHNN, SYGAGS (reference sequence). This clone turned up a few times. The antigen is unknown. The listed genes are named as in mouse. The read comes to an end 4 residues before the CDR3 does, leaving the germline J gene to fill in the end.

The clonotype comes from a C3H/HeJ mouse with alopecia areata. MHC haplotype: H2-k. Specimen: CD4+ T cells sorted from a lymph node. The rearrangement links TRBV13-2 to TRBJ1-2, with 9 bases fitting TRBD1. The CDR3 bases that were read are TGTGCCAGCGGTGATGGGGGACAGGGCGGGTCC. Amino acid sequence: CASGDGGQGGS. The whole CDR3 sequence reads CASGDGGQGGSDYTF.